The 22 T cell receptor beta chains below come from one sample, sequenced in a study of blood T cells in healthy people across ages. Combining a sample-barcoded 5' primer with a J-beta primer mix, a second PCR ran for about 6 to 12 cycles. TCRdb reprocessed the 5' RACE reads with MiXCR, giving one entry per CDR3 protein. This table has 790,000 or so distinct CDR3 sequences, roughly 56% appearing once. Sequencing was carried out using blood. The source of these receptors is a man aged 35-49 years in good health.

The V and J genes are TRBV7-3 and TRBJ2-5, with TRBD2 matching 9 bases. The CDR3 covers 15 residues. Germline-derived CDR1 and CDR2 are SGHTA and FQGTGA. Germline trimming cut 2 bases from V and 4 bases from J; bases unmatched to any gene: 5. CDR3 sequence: CASSLGGGDGETQYF. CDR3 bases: TGTGCCAGCAGCTTAGGCGGGGGGGATGGAGAGACCCAGTACTTC.

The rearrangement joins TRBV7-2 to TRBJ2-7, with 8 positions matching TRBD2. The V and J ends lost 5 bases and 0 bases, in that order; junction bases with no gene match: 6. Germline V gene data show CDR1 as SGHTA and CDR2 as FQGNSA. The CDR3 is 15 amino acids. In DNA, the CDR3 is TGTGCCAGCAGCCAAAGCGGGAGTGTCTCCTACGAGCAGTACTTC. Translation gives CASSQSGSVSYEQYF. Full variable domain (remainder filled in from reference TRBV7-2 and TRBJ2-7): GAGVSQSPSNKVTEKGKDVELRCDPISGHTALYWYRQSLGQGLEFLIYFQGNSAPDKSGLPSDRFSAERTGGSVSTLTIQRTQQEDSAVYLCASSQSGSVSYEQYFGPGTRLTVT.

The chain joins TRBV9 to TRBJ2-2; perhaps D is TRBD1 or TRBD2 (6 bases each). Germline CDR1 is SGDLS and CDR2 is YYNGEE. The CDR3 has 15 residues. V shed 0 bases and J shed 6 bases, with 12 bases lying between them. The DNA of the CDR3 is TGTGCCAGCAGCGTAGCCGGACAGCGGGCCGGGGAGCTGTTTTTT. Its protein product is CASSVAGQRAGELFF.

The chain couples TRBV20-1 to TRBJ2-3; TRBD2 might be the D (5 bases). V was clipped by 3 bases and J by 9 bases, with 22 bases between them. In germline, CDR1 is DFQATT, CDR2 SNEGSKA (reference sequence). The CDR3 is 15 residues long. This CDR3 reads CSARADSREAGTQYF. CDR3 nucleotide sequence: TGCAGTGCTAGGGCGGACTCCCGAGAGGCGGGCACGCAGTATTTT.

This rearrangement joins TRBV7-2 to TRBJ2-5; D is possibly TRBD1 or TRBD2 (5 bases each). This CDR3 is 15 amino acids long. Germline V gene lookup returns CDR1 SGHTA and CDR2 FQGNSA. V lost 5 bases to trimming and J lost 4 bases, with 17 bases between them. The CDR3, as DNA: TGTGCCAGCAGCGCAGAGTGGGGGATAAGAGAGACCCAGTACTTC. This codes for CASSAEWGIRETQYF.

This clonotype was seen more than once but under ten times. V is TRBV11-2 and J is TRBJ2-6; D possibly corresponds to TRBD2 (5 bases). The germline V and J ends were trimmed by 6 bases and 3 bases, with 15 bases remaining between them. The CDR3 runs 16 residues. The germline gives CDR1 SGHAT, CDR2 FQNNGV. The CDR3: CASSSTEGVGANVLTF. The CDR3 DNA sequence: TGTGCCAGCAGTTCTACTGAGGGAGTTGGGGCCAACGTCCTGACTTTC.

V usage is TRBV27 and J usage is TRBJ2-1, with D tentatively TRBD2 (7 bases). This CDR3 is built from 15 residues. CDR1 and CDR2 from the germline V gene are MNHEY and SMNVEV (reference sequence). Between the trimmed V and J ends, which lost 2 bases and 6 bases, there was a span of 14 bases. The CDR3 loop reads CASSLGGGRFNEQFF. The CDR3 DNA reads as TGTGCCAGCAGTTTAGGGGGGGGCCGTTTCAATGAGCAGTTCTTC.

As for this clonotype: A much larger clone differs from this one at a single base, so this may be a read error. The DNA of the CDR3 is TGTGCCGGCAGTTTTACAGAAGAGACCCAGTACTTC. Translated, it gives CAGSFTEETQYF. V usage is TRBV28 and J usage is TRBJ2-5; D gene unclear. The germline gives CDR1 MDHEN, CDR2 SYDVKM. There are 12 residues in the CDR3.

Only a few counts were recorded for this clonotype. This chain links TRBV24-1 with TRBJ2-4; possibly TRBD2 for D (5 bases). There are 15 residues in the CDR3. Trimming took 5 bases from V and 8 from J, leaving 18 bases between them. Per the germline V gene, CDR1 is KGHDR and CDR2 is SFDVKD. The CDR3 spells CATSAQDSRSDIQYF. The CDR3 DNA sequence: TGTGCCACCAGTGCCCAGGACTCGCGGAGTGACATTCAGTACTTC.

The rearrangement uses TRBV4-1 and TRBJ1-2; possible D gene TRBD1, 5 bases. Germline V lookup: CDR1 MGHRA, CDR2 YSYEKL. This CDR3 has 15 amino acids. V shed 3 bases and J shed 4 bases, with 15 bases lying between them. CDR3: CASSQNPGTAYGYTF. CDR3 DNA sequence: TGCGCCAGCAGCCAGAACCCCGGGACGGCCTATGGCTACACCTTC.

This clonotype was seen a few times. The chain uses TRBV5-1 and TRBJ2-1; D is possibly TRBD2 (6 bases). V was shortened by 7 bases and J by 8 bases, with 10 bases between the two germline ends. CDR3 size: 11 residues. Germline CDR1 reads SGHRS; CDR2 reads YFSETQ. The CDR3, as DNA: TGCGCCAGCGCTTGGAGGGATGAGCAGTTCTTC. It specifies CASAWRDEQFF.

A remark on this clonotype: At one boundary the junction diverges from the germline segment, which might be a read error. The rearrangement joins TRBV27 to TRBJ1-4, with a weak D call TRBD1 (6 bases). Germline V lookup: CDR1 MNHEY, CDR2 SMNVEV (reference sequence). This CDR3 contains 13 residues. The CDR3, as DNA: TGTGCCAGCGCTGACAGGTTTAATGGAAAACTGTTTTTT. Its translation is CASADRFNGKLFF.

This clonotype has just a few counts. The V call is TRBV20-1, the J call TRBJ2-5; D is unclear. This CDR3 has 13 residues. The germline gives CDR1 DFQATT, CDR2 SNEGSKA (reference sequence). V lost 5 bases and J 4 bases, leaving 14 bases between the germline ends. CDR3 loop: CSAVTTHGETQYF. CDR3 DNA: TGCAGTGCTGTGACGACACATGGAGAGACCCAGTACTTC.

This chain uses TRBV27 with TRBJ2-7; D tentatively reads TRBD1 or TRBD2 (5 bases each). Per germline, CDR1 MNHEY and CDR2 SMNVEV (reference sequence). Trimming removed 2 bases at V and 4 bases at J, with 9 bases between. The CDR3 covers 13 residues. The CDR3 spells CASSLGTFYEQYF. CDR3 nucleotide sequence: TGTGCCAGCAGTTTAGGGACCTTTTACGAGCAGTACTTC.

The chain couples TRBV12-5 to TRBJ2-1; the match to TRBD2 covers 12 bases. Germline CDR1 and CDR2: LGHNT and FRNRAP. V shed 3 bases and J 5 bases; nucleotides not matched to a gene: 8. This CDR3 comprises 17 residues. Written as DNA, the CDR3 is TGTGCTAGTGGTTTCAGACTAGCGGGAGTCAAAAACAATGAGCAGTTCTTC. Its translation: CASGFRLAGVKNNEQFF.

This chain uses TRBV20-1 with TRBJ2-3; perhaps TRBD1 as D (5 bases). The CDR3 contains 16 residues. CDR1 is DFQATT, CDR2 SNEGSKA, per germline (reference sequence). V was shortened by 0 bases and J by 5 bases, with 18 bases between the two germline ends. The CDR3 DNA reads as TGCAGTGCTAGAGATCTACGTTTTCTAGGGGAAGATACGCAGTATTTT. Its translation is CSARDLRFLGEDTQYF.

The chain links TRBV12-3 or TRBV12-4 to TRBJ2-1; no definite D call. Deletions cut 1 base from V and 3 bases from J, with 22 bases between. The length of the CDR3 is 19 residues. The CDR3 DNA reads TGTGCCAGCAGTTTAGAGGGCACGCCTAGGACCCCACTCTACAATGAGCAGTTCTTC. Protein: CASSLEGTPRTPLYNEQFF.

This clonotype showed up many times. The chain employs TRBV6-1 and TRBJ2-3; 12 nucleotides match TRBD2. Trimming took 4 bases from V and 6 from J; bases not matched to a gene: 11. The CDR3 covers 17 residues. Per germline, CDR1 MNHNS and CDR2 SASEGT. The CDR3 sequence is CASSGWTSGTLRDTQYF. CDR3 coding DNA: TGTGCCAGCAGTGGATGGACTAGCGGGACCCTCAGGGATACGCAGTATTTT.

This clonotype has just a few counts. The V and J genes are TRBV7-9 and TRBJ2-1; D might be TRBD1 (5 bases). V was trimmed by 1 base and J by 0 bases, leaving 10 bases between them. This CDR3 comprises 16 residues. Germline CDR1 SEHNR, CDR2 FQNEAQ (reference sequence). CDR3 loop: CASSLVQGASYNEQFF. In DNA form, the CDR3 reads TGTGCCAGCAGCTTAGTGCAGGGCGCCTCCTACAATGAGCAGTTCTTC.

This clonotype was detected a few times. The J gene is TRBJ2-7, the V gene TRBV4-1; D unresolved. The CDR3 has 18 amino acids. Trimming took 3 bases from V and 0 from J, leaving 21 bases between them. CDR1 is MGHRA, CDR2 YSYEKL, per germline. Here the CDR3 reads CASSQHRLLAGPSYEQYF. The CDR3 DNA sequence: TGCGCCAGCAGCCAGCATCGTTTGTTAGCCGGCCCCTCCTACGAGCAGTACTTC.

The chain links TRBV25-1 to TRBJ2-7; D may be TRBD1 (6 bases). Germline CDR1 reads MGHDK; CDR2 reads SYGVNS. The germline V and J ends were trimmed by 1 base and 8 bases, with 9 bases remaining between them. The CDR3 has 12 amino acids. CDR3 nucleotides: TGTGCCAGCAGTGAATTGGACAGTAAGCAGTACTTC. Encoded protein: CASSELDSKQYF.

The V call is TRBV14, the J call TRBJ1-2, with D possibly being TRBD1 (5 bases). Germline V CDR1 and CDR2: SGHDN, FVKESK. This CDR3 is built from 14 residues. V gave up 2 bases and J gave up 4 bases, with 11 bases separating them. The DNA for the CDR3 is TGTGCCAGCAGCCAACTAACAGGAGTCTATGGCTACACCTTC. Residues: CASSQLTGVYGYTF.